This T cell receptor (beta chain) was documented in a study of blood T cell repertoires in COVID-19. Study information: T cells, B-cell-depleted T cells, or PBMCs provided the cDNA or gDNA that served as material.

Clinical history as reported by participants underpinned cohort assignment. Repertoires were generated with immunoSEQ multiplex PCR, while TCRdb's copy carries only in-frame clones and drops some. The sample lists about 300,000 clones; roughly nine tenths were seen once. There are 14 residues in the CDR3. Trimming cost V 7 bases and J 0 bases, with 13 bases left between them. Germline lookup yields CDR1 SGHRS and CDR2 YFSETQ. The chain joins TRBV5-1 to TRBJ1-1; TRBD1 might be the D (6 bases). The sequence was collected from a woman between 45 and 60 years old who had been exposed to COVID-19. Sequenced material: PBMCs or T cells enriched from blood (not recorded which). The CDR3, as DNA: TGCGCCAGCGCACAACAGGGCATGAACACTGAAGCTTTCTTT. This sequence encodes CASAQQGMNTEAFF. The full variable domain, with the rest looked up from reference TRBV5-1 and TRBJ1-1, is KAGVTQTPRYLIKTRGQQVTLSCSPISGHRSVSWYQQTPGQGLQFLFEYFSETQRNKGNFPGRFSGRQFSNSRSEMNVSTLELGDSALYLCASAQQGMNTEAFFGQGTRLTVV.